One T cell receptor (beta chain) is described in this entry. No antigen is known for it. Germline assignment: CDR1 MNHEY and CDR2 SMNVEV (reference sequence). Trimming pared 2 bases from V and 4 bases from J, leaving 12 bases between. This CDR3 comprises 15 residues. The sample is drawn from a study of T cells after posttransplantation cyclophosphamide. General study results and limits: Later blood repertoires were often dominated by clones from the donor CD8+ memory compartment.

Busulfan-fludarabine conditioning, marrow transplant, and cyclophosphamide on days +3 and +4 were administered. Only in-frame clones appear in the TCRdb table, and some are missing; sequencing was by immunoSEQ multiplex PCR. This sample has 3,200 or so clones, with 85% found just once. The J gene is TRBJ1-3, the V gene TRBV27, with D possibly being TRBD1 (6 bases). The TCR was taken from a female patient aged 50-59 years who received an allogeneic stem cell transplant from an unrelated donor, was CMV-positive, and had acute and chronic GVHD. A share of the T cells may be of graft donor origin. Sequenced here: PBMCs, sampled after allogeneic stem cell transplant with posttransplant cyclophosphamide. The chain's CDR3 is CASSLGTGPGNTIYF. CDR3 nucleotide sequence: TGTGCCAGCAGTTTAGGAACAGGGCCGGGAAACACCATATATTTT.